Below, one T cell receptor (beta chain) is given with its context. Its antigen is still unknown. Qualities for individual bases were not recorded, and no much larger clone is one base off. TCRdb names Illumina HiSeq 1500 as the instrument used. TCRdb applied fastp at Q25 and MiXCR to the public reads, then kept only in-frame beta chains. Rows merge per CDR3 protein into single entries with the most common DNA and genes. The sample table contains more than 300,000 distinct CDR3 sequences; only one count was recorded for approximately 30% of them. The ten top clones hold approximately 12% of the sample. This entry belongs to a study of T cell repertoires in cytomegalovirus infection (dated by TCRdb to the late 2010s). Study-level background: Alongside well-studied HLA-B-restricted epitopes, the peptide stimulations were aimed at recently identified HLA-C-restricted CMV epitopes, whose presentation resists viral immunomodulation. Donor HLA type was relevant to the analysis, because carriage of CMV infection together with the matching HLA type was indicated by public TCR beta signatures. Study-wide findings and limitations: The ex vivo response was dominated by HLA-C-restricted CMV-specific TCR beta clonotypes, which also provided the single most frequent clonotype in two of eight donors. Cumulative frequency of public TCR beta family members discriminated carriers of CMV infection plus the relevant HLA type in this cohort and an independent approximately 400-donor cohort.

In light of the paper, this sample's treatment or condition label describes: in vitro stimulation with specific CMV peptide epitopes to enrich CMV-specific T cells. Counted from cysteine to phenylalanine, this CDR3 has 18 amino acids. Only the CDR3 region is kept as DNA, spanning 54 bases read in frame from base 1. Taken from the germline V gene, the CDR1 and CDR2 loops are KGHDR and SFDVKD. After removal of 0 bases from V and 3 bases from J, the junction retains 5 bases not matched to a gene. The source of this sequence is a human donor in good health (CMV status not recorded). Some clones in this sample may be carry-over from other donors' samples. This chain joins TRBV24-1 to TRBJ2-1, with 12 junctional bases fitting TRBD2. The sample in question was cultured PBMCs, obtained from culture after CMV antigen stimulation. At the DNA level, the sequence is TGTGCCACCAGTGATTTGCCGACTAGCGGGAGTATCTACAATGAGCAGTTCTTC. Its coded protein is CATSDLPTSGSIYNEQFF.